This entry describes one T cell receptor beta chain. The sample originates from a study of radiation and T cells in renal cell carcinoma. The CDR3 runs 16 residues. Between the trimmed V and J ends, which lost 3 bases and 5 bases, there was a span of 19 bases. Per germline, CDR1 LNHDA and CDR2 SQIVND (reference sequence). Stated treatment: treatment-naive control, cytoreductive nephrectomy. Profiling relied on immunoSEQ multiplex PCR, and the TCRdb table lists in-frame clones only, not all of them. Seen here are about 12,000 clones, less than 70% observed once, and the top ten hold under 20%. The rearrangement links TRBV19 to TRBJ1-2; D gene uncertain. The source material was tumor tissue, sampled from a patient whose treatment was nephrectomy without radiotherapy. The receptor's source is a woman over 75 with renal cell carcinoma. The CDR3 reads CASSIIGSREEYGYTF. DNA for the CDR3: TGTGCCAGTAGTATCATTGGGAGTCGGGAGGAGTATGGCTACACCTTC.